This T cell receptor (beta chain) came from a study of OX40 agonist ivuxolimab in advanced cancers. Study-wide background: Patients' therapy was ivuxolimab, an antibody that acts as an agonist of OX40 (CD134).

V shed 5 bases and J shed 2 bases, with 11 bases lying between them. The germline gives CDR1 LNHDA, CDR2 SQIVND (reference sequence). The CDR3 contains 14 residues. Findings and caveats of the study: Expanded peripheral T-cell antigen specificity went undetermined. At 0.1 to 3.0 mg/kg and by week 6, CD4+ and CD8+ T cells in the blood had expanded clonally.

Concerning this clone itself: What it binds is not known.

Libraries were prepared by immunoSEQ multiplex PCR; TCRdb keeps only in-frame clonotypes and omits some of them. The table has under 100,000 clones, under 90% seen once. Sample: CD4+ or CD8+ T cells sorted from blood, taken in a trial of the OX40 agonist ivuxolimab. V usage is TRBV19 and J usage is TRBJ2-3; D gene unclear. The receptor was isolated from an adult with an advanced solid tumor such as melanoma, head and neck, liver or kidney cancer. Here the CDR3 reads CASSVTQPTDTQYF. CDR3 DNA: TGTGCCAGTAGTGTAACTCAACCCACAGATACGCAGTATTTT.